This T cell receptor (beta chain) was sequenced during a study of early T cells in non-severe SARS-CoV-2 infection. In its sample, this clonotype was seen many times. Each single cDNA molecule received a unique molecular identifier. TCRdb reprocessed the 5' RACE reads via MiXCR and lists one record per CDR3 protein. The sample has roughly 81,000 distinct CDR3 sequences; over 5% are singletons. Trimming stripped 5 bases from V and 4 bases from J, with 9 bases between. This CDR3 has 13 amino acids. The germline V gene has CDR1 MNHNY and CDR2 SVGAGI (reference sequence). Material: whole blood. The sequence was collected from an adult who was a healthcare worker with PCR-confirmed SARS-CoV-2 infection or an uninfected control (not recorded which). The chain recombines TRBV6-6 with TRBJ2-1; D is possibly TRBD1 or TRBD2 (5 bases each). In nucleotides, the CDR3 is TGTGCCAGCAGTGAGGGACCTTACAATGAGCAGTTCTTC. Translated, it gives CASSEGPYNEQFF.